What follows are 26 T cell receptor beta chains derived from one specimen sequenced in a study of molecular identifiers for immune sequencing clone quantification. TCRdb fed the PCR reads into MiXCR, producing one record per CDR3 protein. Altogether about half a million distinct CDR3 sequences are present, approximately 25% being singletons, with the ten largest covering just over 0.75%. Sequenced material: naive CD8+ T cells from blood, with Jurkat cell RNA spiked in. Described subset: FACS-sorted CD8+CD4-CCR7+CD45RA+ naive T cells. The source of these receptors is a human donor in good health. Some libraries in this study had Jurkat cell RNA spiked in.

Comments on this clonotype: The CDR3 does not close with the conserved phenylalanine or tryptophan, likely indicating a read error. The V and J genes are TRBV7-6 and TRBJ2-7, with a weak D call TRBD2 (5 bases). Trimming removed 1 base at V and 2 bases at J, with 6 bases between. The CDR3 has 13 residues. The germline gives CDR1 SGHVS, CDR2 FNYEAQ. The CDR3 nucleotides read TGTGCCAGCAGCTTAGAAGCGGCCTACGAGCAGTACCTC. This sequence encodes CASSLEAAYEQYL.

The rearrangement uses TRBV29-1 and TRBJ2-7; a possible D gene is TRBD1 (7 bases). The CDR3 spans 16 residues. V was cut by 0 bases and J by 5 bases, with 20 bases left in between. Germline CDR1 is SQVTM and CDR2 is ANQGSEA. DNA of the CDR3: TGCAGCGTTGAAGATCAGGGGGGCAGGGCTGGAAACGAGCAGTACTTC. Its protein product is CSVEDQGGRAGNEQYF.

This clonotype was seen repeatedly, ten times or more. V usage is TRBV11-2 and J usage is TRBJ2-6, with TRBD2 as a possible D gene (5 bases). Germline V gene sequence: CDR1 SGHAT, CDR2 FQNNGV. Trimming pared 4 bases from V and 9 bases from J, leaving 28 bases between. CDR3 length equals 19 residues. For the CDR3, the DNA is TGTGCCAGCAGCTCGATGGGATTCGGGGTCTTAAGCAGAGGCAACGTCCTGACTTTC. Translation: CASSSMGFGVLSRGNVLTF. Supplemented by reference TRBV11-2 and TRBJ2-6, the full variable domain reads EAGVAQSPRYKIIEKRQSVAFWCNPISGHATLYWYQQILGQGPKLLIQFQNNGVVDDSQLPKDRFSAERLKGVDSTLKIQPAKLEDSAVYLCASSSMGFGVLSRGNVLTFGAGSRLTVL.

The J gene is TRBJ2-3, the V gene TRBV6-2 or TRBV6-3; 11 bases map to TRBD2. V lost 2 bases to trimming and J lost 0 bases; unmatched junction nucleotides: 4. The CDR3 spans 17 residues. Germline lookup yields CDR1 MNHEY and CDR2 SVGEGT. The CDR3 DNA sequence: TGTGCCAGCAGTTACGCTAGCGGGAGGACTAGCACAGATACGCAGTATTTT. Translated, it gives CASSYASGRTSTDTQYF.

This clonotype was counted many times. The CDR3 nucleotides read TGTGCCAGTTCAGATGACAGGACCTACACAGATACGCAGTATTTT. As protein: CASSDDRTYTDTQYF. This chain uses TRBV6-6 with TRBJ2-3; weak D call: TRBD1 (6 bases). V lost 9 bases and J 2 bases, leaving 18 bases between the germline ends. The germline V gene has CDR1 MNHNY and CDR2 SVGAGI (reference sequence). This CDR3 is 15 amino acids long.

This clonotype was recorded many times. The CDR3 DNA reads as TGTGCCAGCAGTGGGCAGAACCAAGAGACCCAGTACTTC. It translates to CASSGQNQETQYF. V usage is TRBV2 and J usage is TRBJ2-5; no firm D call. Looked up from germline, CDR1 is SNHLY and CDR2 is FYNNEI. Trimming shortened V by 4 bases and J by 0 bases, and 6 bases separated the two germline ends. The CDR3 consists of 13 residues.

This clonotype was seen more than once but under ten times. The chain employs TRBV2 and TRBJ1-2, with D hard to call. CDR3 length equals 10 residues. CDR1 is SNHLY, CDR2 FYNNEI, per germline. V shed 7 bases and J shed 4 bases, with 4 bases lying between them. The CDR3 DNA follows: TGTGCCAGCAAGGGCTATGGCTACACCTTC. Residues: CASKGYGYTF. Looking up the rest from reference TRBV2 and TRBJ1-2 gives the full variable domain: EPEVTQTPSHQVTQMGQEVILRCVPISNHLYFYWYRQILGQKVEFLVSFYNNEISEKSEIFDDQFSVERPDGSNFTLKIRSTKLEDSAMYFCASKGYGYTFGSGTRLTVV.

There are a few counts of this clonotype. The chain links TRBV5-6 to TRBJ1-5; tentative D call: TRBD1 (6 bases). V shed 2 bases and J shed 0 bases, with 12 bases lying between them. The length of the CDR3 is 16 residues. The germline V gene encodes CDR1 SGHDT and CDR2 YYEEEE. The CDR3 DNA follows: TGTGCCAGCAGCTTCCTCAGGGACAATAGCAATCAGCCCCAGCATTTT. This translates into CASSFLRDNSNQPQHF.

Concerning this clonotype itself: A read error is possible here, since a much larger clone lies one base away. The chain employs TRBV29-1 and TRBJ2-4, with D uncertain. V was cut by 3 bases and J by 5 bases, with 11 bases left in between. Germline V gene sequence: CDR1 SQVTM, CDR2 ANQGSEA. This CDR3 spans 13 amino acids. The chain's CDR3 is CSVEVQSENIQYF. The CDR3 bases are TGCAGCGTTGAGGTACAGTCAGAAAACATTCAGTACTTC.

For this clonotype: An end of the junction differs from the germline gene, which may be a read error. The rearrangement uses TRBV29-1 and TRBJ2-4, with D unclear. The CDR3 is made up of 12 amino acids. Germline CDR1 and CDR2: SQVTM and ANQGSEA. The CDR3 sequence is CSVEVDSDIQYF. Written as DNA, the CDR3 is TGCAGCGTCGAAGTTGACTCAGACATTCAGTACTTC.

The chain has TRBV29-1 and TRBJ2-1; 8 nucleotides align to TRBD2. Germline loops: CDR1 SQVTM, CDR2 ANQGSEA. The CDR3 length is 18 residues. Trimming took 2 bases from V and 3 from J; bases not matched to a gene: 15. CDR3 residues: CSVEFPGPIAGYYNEQFF. The DNA of the CDR3 is TGCAGCGTTGAATTCCCCGGACCAATAGCGGGGTACTACAATGAGCAGTTCTTC.

This clonotype was seen ten or more times. This rearrangement joins TRBV10-2 to TRBJ2-3, with TRBD2 matching 8 bases. V was clipped by 7 bases and J by 5 bases; unmatched bases: 5. The germline V gene encodes CDR1 WSHSY and CDR2 SAAADI. The CDR3 runs 13 residues. The CDR3 DNA is TGCGCCAGCACCGGGGGGGCCGTAGATACGCAGTATTTT. Translation: CASTGGAVDTQYF.

This chain connects TRBV30 to TRBJ2-7; 8 positions agree with TRBD1. This CDR3 has 14 amino acids. Per the germline V gene, CDR1 is GTSNPN and CDR2 is SVGIG (reference sequence). V was pared by 2 bases and J by 5 bases, with 8 bases of the junction left unmatched. CDR3 in DNA: TGTGCCTGGAGTACCCGGACAGGGAGGCACGAGCAGTACTTC. Translating it yields CAWSTRTGRHEQYF.

This sequence joins TRBV10-1 and TRBJ2-3, with 10 bases fitting TRBD2. Trimming removed 3 bases from V and 0 bases from J; junction bases left unmatched: 9. The CDR3 length is 18 residues. Germline lookup yields CDR1 WNHNN and CDR2 SYGVQD (reference sequence). CDR3 in DNA: TGCGCCAGCAGTGAAAACCGACTAGCGGGCCCTAGCACAGATACGCAGTATTTT. This gives the protein CASSENRLAGPSTDTQYF.

The sample holds many counts of this clonotype. The CDR3 DNA follows: TGTGCCAGCAGTCCCCCAACCGGGGAGCTGTTTTTT. Translation: CASSPPTGELFF. The chain employs TRBV12-3 or TRBV12-4 and TRBJ2-2, with D unresolved. V lost 5 bases and J lost 5, with 6 bases in between. The CDR3 extends over 12 amino acids.

CDR3 nucleotides: TGTGCCAGTACTGGACAGGGGGCTGATACGCAGTATTTT. Its translation: CASTGQGADTQYF. The rearrangement uses TRBV19 and TRBJ2-3, with 11 bases fitting TRBD1. Germline V gene data show CDR1 as LNHDA and CDR2 as SQIVND (reference sequence). The V segment lost 7 bases and the J segment 6 bases; nucleotides outside the gene matches: 3. This CDR3 region has 13 residues.

This clonotype was observed many times. V usage is TRBV7-6 and J usage is TRBJ2-3, with D unclear. Deletions cut 1 base from V and 6 bases from J, with 11 bases between. The V gene's germline CDR1 is SGHVS and CDR2 FNYEAQ. CDR3 length: 14 residues. The CDR3, as DNA: TGTGCCAGCAGCTTAGATTCGGCGAGTGATACGCAGTATTTT. Protein: CASSLDSASDTQYF.

Only a few counts were recorded for this clonotype. The chain uses TRBV28 and TRBJ2-1; the match to TRBD2 covers 9 bases. Germline V gene data show CDR1 as MDHEN and CDR2 as SYDVKM. Trimming at V came to 4 bases and at J to 3 bases, leaving 16 bases not matched to a gene. This CDR3 has 19 residues. This chain's CDR3 is CASSSPFLAGNLGYNEQFF. The CDR3 DNA sequence: TGTGCCAGCAGTTCCCCGTTCCTAGCGGGAAACCTGGGCTACAATGAGCAGTTCTTC.

Worth noting for this clonotype: Germline is not matched at one junction end, which may reflect a read error. V usage is TRBV6-2 or TRBV6-3 and J usage is TRBJ1-1; D is ambiguous. The V gene's germline CDR1 is MNHEY and CDR2 SVGEGT. This CDR3 has 14 residues. The CDR3 loop is CASTFLGMNTKAFF. The CDR3 DNA sequence: TGTGCCAGCACTTTCTTGGGGATGAACACTAAAGCTTTCTTT.

The chain joins TRBV7-9 to TRBJ2-2; D possibly uses TRBD1 or TRBD2 (5 bases each). Germline assignment: CDR1 SEHNR and CDR2 FQNEAQ (reference sequence). V was clipped by 1 base and J by 4 bases, with 16 bases between them. The CDR3 is 17 amino acids. This CDR3 reads CASSLGGSPSTTGELFF. The CDR3 DNA reads TGTGCCAGCAGCTTAGGGGGGTCCCCATCGACCACCGGGGAGCTGTTTTTT. The whole variable domain, remainder taken from reference TRBV7-9 and TRBJ2-2, is DTGVSQNPRHKITKRGQNVTFRCDPISEHNRLYWYRQTLGQGPEFLTYFQNEAQLEKSRLLSDRFSAERPKGSFSTLEIQRTEQGDSAMYLCASSLGGSPSTTGELFFGEGSRLTVL.

This clonotype was counted a few times. V usage is TRBV27 and J usage is TRBJ2-4; 8 nucleotides agree with TRBD1. The CDR3 consists of 17 residues. With V trimmed by 4 bases and J by 5 bases, 13 bases remained unmatched. Germline CDR1 reads MNHEY; CDR2 reads SMNVEV (reference sequence). CDR3 in amino acids: CASSSIRGQGGQNIQYF. CDR3 nucleotide sequence: TGTGCCAGCAGTTCTATACGAGGACAGGGAGGCCAAAACATTCAGTACTTC.

V usage is TRBV7-8 and J usage is TRBJ1-1, with D hard to call. Trimming took off 1 base at V and 0 bases at J, with 6 bases between the two ends. CDR3 size: 14 residues. Germline V gene data show CDR1 as SGHVS and CDR2 as FQNEAQ. The CDR3 DNA follows: TGTGCCAGCAGCTTAGTGGATCTGAACACTGAAGCTTTCTTT. It is translated as CASSLVDLNTEAFF.

This sequence joins TRBV30 and TRBJ2-3; D may be TRBD1 (6 bases). This CDR3 is built from 14 residues. Germline V gene lookup returns CDR1 GTSNPN and CDR2 SVGIG (reference sequence). V was trimmed by 5 bases and J by 0 bases, leaving 12 bases between them. CDR3: CAWDRGQSTDTQYF. The CDR3 DNA is TGTGCCTGGGACCGAGGACAGAGCACAGATACGCAGTATTTT.

The chain recombines TRBV4-3 with TRBJ1-1; perhaps TRBD1 as D (6 bases). CDR1 is LGHNA and CDR2 is YSLEER in the germline V gene. The CDR3 length is 16 residues. Trimming left V 0 bases short and J 5 bases short, with 16 bases between. CDR3 amino acids: CASSQDLRTVRTEAFF. CDR3 coding DNA: TGCGCCAGCAGCCAAGATCTCCGGACAGTGAGGACTGAAGCTTTCTTT.

This clonotype was recorded a few times. The chain links TRBV20-1 to TRBJ2-7; D may be TRBD1 (5 bases). V was clipped by 1 base and J by 3 bases, with 10 bases between them. The CDR3 extends over 13 amino acids. Germline V gene data show CDR1 as DFQATT and CDR2 as SNEGSKA (reference sequence). CDR3 residues: CSARAGLDYEQYF. In DNA, the CDR3 is TGCAGTGCTAGAGCAGGGTTGGACTACGAGCAGTACTTC.

J is TRBJ1-2 and V is TRBV9; possibly TRBD1 for D (5 bases). V lost 0 bases, J lost 3 bases, and 6 bases lay in between. The germline gives CDR1 SGDLS, CDR2 YYNGEE. There are 13 residues in the CDR3. The CDR3 DNA reads as TGTGCCAGCAGCGTAGAAGGGGACTATGGCTACACCTTC. Translating gives CASSVEGDYGYTF.